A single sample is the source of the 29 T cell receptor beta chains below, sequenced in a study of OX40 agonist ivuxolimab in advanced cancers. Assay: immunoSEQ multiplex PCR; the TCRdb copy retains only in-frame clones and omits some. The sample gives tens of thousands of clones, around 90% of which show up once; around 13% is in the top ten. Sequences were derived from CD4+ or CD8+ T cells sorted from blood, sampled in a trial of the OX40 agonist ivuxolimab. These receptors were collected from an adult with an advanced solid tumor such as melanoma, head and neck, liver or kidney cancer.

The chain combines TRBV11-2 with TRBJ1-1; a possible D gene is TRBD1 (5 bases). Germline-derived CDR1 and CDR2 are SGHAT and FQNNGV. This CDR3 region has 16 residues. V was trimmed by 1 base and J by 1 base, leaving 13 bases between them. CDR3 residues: CASSLGYRGQNTEAFF. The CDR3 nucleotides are TGTGCCAGCAGCTTAGGGTACAGAGGACAGAACACTGAAGCTTTCTTT.

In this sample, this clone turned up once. CDR3 sequence: CASSKDGYTGELFF. The CDR3 nucleotides are TGTGCCAGTAGTAAAGACGGTTACACCGGGGAGCTGTTTTTT. The chain couples TRBV19 to TRBJ2-2; D remains unclear. Germline CDR1 reads LNHDA; CDR2 reads SQIVND (reference sequence). V was pared by 4 bases and J by 3 bases, with 9 bases between. This CDR3 spans 14 amino acids.

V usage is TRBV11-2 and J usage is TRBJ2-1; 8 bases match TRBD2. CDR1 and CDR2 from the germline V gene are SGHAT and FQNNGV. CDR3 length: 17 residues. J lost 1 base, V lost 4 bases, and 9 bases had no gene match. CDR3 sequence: CASSSRVPSGSYNEQFF. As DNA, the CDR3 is TGTGCCAGCAGCTCTAGGGTACCTAGCGGGTCCTACAATGAGCAGTTCTTC.

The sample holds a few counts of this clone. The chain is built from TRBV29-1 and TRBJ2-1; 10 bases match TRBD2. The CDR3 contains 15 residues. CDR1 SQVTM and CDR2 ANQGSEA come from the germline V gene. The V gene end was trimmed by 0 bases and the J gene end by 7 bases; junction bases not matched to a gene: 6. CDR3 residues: CSVEDTSGTLNEQFF. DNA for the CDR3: TGCAGCGTTGAAGACACTAGCGGGACGTTGAATGAGCAGTTCTTC.

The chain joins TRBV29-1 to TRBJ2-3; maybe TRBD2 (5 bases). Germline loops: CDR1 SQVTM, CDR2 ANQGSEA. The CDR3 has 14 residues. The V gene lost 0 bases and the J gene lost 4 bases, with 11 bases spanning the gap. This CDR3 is CSVEDSPGSDTQYF. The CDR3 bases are TGCAGCGTTGAAGATAGTCCGGGGTCAGATACGCAGTATTTT.

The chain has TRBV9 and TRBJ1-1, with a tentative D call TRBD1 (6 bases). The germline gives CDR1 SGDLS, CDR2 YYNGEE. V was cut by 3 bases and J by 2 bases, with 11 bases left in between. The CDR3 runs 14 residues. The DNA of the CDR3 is TGTGCCAGCAGCGAGGGACACCTTAACACTGAAGCTTTCTTT. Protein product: CASSEGHLNTEAFF.

The CDR3 sequence: CASSSTGTPSYEQYF. As DNA, the CDR3 is TGTGCCAGCAGCTCCACAGGGACCCCCTCCTACGAGCAGTACTTC. V and J are TRBV11-2 and TRBJ2-7, with a tentative D call TRBD1 (6 bases). The germline V gene has CDR1 SGHAT and CDR2 FQNNGV. Deletions cut 4 bases from V and 0 bases from J, with 13 bases between. This CDR3 region has 15 residues.

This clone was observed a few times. The chain's CDR3 is CASSLSRDSSYEQYF. The CDR3 DNA follows: TGTGCCAGCTCACTCTCTCGGGACTCTTCCTACGAGCAGTACTTC. V is TRBV18 and J is TRBJ2-7; maybe TRBD2 (6 bases). Germline CDR1 and CDR2: KGHSH and LQKENI. With 4 bases removed from V and 1 base from J, the gap between germline ends came to 14 bases. This CDR3 contains 15 residues.

The CDR3 spells CASSLEGTSGIDEQFF. The CDR3 nucleotides are TGTGCCAGCAGCTTAGAAGGGACTAGCGGGATCGATGAGCAGTTCTTC. The chain employs TRBV7-9 and TRBJ2-1, with TRBD2 matching over 13 bases. The J segment lost 8 bases and the V segment lost 1 base, leaving 5 bases of the junction unmatched. Germline V gives CDR1 SEHNR, CDR2 FQNEAQ (reference sequence). The CDR3 covers 16 residues.

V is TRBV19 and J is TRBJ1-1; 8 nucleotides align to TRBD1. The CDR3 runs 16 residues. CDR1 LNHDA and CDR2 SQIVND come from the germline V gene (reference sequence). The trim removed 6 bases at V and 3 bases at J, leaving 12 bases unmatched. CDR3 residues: CASRILPQGAYTEAFF. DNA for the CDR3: TGTGCCAGTAGGATCCTCCCGCAGGGGGCCTACACTGAAGCTTTCTTT.

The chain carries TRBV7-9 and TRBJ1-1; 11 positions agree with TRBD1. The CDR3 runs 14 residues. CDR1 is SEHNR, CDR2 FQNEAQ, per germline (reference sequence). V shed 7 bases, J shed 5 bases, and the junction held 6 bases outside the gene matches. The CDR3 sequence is CASNPGQGGTEAFF. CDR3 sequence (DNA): TGTGCCAGCAACCCGGGACAGGGGGGTACTGAAGCTTTCTTT.

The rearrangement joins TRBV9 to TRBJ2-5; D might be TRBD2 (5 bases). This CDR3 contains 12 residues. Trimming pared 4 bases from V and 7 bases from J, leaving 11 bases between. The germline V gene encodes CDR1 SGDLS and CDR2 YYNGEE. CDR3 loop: CASSLHGVTQYF. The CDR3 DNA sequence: TGTGCCAGCAGCCTCCACGGGGTGACCCAGTACTTC.

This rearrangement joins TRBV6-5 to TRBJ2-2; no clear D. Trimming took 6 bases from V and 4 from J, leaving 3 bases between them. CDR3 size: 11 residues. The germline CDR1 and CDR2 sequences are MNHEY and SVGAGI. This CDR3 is CASSSTGELFF. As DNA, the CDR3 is TGTGCCAGCAGCTCCACCGGGGAGCTGTTTTTT.

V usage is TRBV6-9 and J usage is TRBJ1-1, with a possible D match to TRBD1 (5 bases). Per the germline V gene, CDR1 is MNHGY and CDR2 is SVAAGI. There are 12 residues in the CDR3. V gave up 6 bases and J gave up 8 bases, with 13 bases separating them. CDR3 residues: CASSPDSFEAFF. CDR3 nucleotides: TGTGCCAGCAGCCCCGACAGTTTCGAAGCTTTCTTT.

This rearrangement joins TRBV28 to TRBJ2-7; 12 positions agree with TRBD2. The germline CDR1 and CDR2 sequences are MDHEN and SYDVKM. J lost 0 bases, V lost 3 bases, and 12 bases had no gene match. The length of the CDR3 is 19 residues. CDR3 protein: CASSFRLAGAPIFSYEQYF. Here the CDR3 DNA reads TGTGCCAGCAGTTTCAGACTAGCGGGAGCCCCGATTTTCTCCTACGAGCAGTACTTC.

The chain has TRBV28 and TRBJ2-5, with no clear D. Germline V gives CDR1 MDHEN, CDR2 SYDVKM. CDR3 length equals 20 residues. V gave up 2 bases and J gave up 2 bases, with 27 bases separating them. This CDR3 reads CASSLGWSDHPRFQQETQYF. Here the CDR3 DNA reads TGTGCCAGCAGTTTAGGTTGGTCCGACCACCCGCGGTTCCAACAAGAGACCCAGTACTTC.

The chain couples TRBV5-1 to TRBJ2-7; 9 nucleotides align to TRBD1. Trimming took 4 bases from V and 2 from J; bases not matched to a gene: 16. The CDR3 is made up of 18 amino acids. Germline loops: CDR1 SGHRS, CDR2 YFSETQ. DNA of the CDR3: TGCGCCAGCAGCGCCCATGAGGGACAGGGAGTTCTACCCTACGAGCAGTACTTC. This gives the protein CASSAHEGQGVLPYEQYF. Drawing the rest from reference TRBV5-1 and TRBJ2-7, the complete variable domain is KAGVTQTPRYLIKTRGQQVTLSCSPISGHRSVSWYQQTPGQGLQFLFEYFSETQRNKGNFPGRFSGRQFSNSRSEMNVSTLELGDSALYLCASSAHEGQGVLPYEQYFGPGTRLTVT.

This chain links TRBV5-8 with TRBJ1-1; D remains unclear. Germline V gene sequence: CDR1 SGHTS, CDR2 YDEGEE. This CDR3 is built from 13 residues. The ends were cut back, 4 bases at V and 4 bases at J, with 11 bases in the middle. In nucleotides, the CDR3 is TGTGCCAGCAGCGCCGGGTTCGGCACTGAAGCTTTCTTT. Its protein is CASSAGFGTEAFF.

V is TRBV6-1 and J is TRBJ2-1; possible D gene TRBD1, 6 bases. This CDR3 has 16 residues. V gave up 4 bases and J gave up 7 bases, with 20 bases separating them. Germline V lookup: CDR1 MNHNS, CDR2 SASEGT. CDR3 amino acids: CASSGPQDRIQNEQFF. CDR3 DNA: TGTGCCAGCAGTGGGCCCCAAGACAGGATACAAAATGAGCAGTTCTTC.

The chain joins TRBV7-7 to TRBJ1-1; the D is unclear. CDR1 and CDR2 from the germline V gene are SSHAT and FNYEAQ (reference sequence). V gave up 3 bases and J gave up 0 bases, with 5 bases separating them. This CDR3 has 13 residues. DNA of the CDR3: TGTGCCAGCAGCTTTGAGTTGAACACTGAAGCTTTCTTT. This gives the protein CASSFELNTEAFF.

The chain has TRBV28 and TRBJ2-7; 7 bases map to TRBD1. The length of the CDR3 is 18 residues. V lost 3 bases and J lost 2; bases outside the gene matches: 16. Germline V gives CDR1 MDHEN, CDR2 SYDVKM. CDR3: CASSLTGLKYLKTYEQYF. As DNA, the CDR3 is TGTGCCAGCAGTTTGACAGGGCTAAAATATCTCAAAACCTACGAGCAGTACTTC.

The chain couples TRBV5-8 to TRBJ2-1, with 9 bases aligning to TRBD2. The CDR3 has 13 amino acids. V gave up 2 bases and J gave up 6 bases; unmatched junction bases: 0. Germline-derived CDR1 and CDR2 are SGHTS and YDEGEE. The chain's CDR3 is CASSLAGGNEQFF. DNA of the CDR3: TGTGCCAGCAGCTTAGCGGGGGGCAATGAGCAGTTCTTC. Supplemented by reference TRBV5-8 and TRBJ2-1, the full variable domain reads EAGVTQSPTHLIKTRGQQATLRCSPISGHTSVYWYQQALGLGLQFLLWYDEGEERNRGNFPPRFSGRQFPNYSSELNVNALELEDSALYLCASSLAGGNEQFFGPGTRLTVL.

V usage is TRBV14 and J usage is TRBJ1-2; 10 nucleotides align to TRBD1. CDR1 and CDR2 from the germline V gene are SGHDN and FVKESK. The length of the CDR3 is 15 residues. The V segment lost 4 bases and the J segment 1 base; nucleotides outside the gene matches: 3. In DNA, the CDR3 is TGTGCCAGCAGCCCTTGGACAGGGGGTAACTATGGCTACACCTTC. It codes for CASSPWTGGNYGYTF.

The CDR3 is CASRPLRGVTEAFF. The DNA for the CDR3 is TGTGCCAGCAGGCCCCTGAGGGGGGTGACTGAAGCTTTCTTT. The chain recombines TRBV27 with TRBJ1-1, with D maybe TRBD1 (6 bases). The CDR3 totals 14 residues. V lost 6 bases to trimming and J lost 5 bases, with 16 bases between them. Germline-derived CDR1 and CDR2 are MNHEY and SMNVEV (reference sequence).

The CDR3 sequence is CASSAGTGAIEKLFF. The CDR3 coding sequence is TGTGCCAGCAGTGCCGGGACAGGGGCAATTGAAAAACTGTTTTTT. The rearrangement links TRBV2 to TRBJ1-4; 10 nucleotides line up with TRBD1. The CDR3 sequence is 15 residues long. The germline V gene has CDR1 SNHLY and CDR2 FYNNEI. With V trimmed by 4 bases and J by 7 bases, 6 bases remained unmatched.

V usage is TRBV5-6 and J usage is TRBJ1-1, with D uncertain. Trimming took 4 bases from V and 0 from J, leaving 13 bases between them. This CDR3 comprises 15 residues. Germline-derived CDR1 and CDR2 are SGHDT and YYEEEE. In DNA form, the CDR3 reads TGTGCCAGCAGCCTTGGACGGACTCTGAACACTGAAGCTTTCTTT. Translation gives CASSLGRTLNTEAFF.

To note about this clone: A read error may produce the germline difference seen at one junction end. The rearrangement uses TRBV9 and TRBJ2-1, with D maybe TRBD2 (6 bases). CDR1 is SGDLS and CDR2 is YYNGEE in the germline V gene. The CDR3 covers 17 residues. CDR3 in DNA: TGTGCCAGCAGCCCGGTTCGGGGAGGTCTGTCCTCCAATGAGCAGTTCTTC. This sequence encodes CASSPVRGGLSSNEQFF.

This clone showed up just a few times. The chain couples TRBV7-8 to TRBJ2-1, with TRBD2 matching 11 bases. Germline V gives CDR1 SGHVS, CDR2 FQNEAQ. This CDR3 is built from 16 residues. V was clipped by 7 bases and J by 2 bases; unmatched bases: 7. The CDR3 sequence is CASIGGGLAAYNEQFF. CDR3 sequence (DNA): TGTGCCAGCATCGGGGGGGGACTAGCGGCCTACAATGAGCAGTTCTTC.

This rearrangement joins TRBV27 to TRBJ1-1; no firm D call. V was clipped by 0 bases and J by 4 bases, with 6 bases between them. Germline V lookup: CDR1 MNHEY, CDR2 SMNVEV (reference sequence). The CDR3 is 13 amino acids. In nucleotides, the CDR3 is TGTGCCAGCAGTTTATCTCCCGGCACTGAAGCTTTCTTT. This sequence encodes CASSLSPGTEAFF.